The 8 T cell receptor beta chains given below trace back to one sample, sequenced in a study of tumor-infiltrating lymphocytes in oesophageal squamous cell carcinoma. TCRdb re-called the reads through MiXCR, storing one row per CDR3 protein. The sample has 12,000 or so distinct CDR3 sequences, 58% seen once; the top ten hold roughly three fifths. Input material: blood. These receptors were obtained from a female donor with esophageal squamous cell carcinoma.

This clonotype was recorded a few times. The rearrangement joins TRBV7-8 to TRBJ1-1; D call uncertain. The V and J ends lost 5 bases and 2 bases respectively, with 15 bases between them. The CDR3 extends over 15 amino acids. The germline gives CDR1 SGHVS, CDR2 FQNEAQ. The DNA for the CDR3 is TGTGCCAGCAGCCACCGGATTGCCAGCAACACTGAAGCTTTCTTT. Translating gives CASSHRIASNTEAFF.

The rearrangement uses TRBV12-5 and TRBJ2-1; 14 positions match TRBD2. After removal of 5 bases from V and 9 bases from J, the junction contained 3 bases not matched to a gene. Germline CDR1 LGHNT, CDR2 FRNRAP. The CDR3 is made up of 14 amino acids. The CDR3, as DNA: TGTGCTAGTGGTGGGACTAGCGGGAGCTCTGAGCAGTTCTTC. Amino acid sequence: CASGGTSGSSEQFF. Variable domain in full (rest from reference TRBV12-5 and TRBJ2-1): DARVTQTPRHKVTEMGQEVTMRCQPILGHNTVFWYRQTMMQGLELLAYFRNRAPLDDSGMPKDRFSAEMPDATLATLKIQPSEPRDSAVYFCASGGTSGSSEQFFGPGTRLTVL.

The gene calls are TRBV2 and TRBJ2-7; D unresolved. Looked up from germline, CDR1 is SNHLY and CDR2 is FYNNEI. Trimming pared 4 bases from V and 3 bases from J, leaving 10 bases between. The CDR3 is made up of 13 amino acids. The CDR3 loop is CASSVGPNYEQYF. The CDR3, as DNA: TGTGCCAGCAGTGTCGGACCAAACTACGAGCAGTACTTC.

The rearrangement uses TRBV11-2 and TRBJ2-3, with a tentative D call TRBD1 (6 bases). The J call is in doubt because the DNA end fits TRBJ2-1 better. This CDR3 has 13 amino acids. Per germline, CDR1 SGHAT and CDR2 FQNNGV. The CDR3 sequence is CASSLGTGNEQFF. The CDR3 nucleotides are TGTGCCAGCAGCTTAGGAACAGGGAATGAGCAGTTCTTC.

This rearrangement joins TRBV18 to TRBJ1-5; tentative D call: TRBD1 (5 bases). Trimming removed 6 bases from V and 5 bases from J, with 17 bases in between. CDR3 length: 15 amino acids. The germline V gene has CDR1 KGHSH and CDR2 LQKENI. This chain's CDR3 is CASSHDSAIHQPQHF. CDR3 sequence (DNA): TGTGCCAGCTCCCACGACAGTGCAATCCATCAGCCCCAGCATTTT. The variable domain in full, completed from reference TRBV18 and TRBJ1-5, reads NAGVMQNPRHLVRRRGQEARLRCSPMKGHSHVYWYRQLPEEGLKFMVYLQKENIIDESGMPKERFSAEFPKEGPSILRIQQVVRGDSAAYFCASSHDSAIHQPQHFGDGTRLSIL.

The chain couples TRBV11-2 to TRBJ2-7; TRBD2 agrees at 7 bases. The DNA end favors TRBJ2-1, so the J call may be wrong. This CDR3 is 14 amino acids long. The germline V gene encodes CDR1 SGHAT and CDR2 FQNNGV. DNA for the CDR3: TGTGCCAGCAGCCCCGGACTAGAAGGGAATGAGCAGTTCTTC. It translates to CASSPGLEGNEQFF.

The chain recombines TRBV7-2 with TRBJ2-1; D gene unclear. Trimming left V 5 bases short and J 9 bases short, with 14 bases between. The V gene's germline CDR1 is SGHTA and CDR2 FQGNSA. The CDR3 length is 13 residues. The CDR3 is CASSLNRLGEQFF. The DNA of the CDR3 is TGTGCCAGCAGCCTAAACCGCCTCGGTGAGCAGTTCTTC.

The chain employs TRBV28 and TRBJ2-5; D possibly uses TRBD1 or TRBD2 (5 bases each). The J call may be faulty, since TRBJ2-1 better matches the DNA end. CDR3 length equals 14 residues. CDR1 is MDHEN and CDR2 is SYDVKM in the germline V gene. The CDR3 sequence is CASSSPGRNNEQFF. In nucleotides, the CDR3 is TGTGCCAGCAGTTCCCCGGGACGGAACAATGAGCAGTTCTTC.